A single T cell receptor beta chain is shown here with its context. No antigen is known for it. The data were obtained in a study of T cell responses to AZD1222 COVID-19 vaccine. TCRdb keeps only in-frame clones here, not all; method: immunoSEQ multiplex PCR. In the table there are about 150,000 clones, around 89% of which are singletons. Points from the study as a whole: Donors were mostly white British, more females; clonal diversity possibly underestimated. Baseline seropositivity characterized only six AZD1222 recipients. Spike-wide vaccine-associated CD4 TCRs dominated at 160-218 and 743-854.

V dropped 3 bases and J dropped 3 bases, with 3 bases sitting between them. Germline V gene lookup returns CDR1 LGHDT and CDR2 YNNKEL (reference sequence). The CDR3 has 12 amino acids. V gene TRBV3-1 (or the pseudogene TRBV3-2) combines with J gene TRBJ1-5; D is uncertain. Source: peripheral blood, taken on day 0 of MenACWY control vaccination. The TCR was taken from an adult in good health. CDR3 bases: TGTGCCAGCAGCCAGGCCAATCAGCCCCAGCATTTT. Translation gives CASSQANQPQHF.